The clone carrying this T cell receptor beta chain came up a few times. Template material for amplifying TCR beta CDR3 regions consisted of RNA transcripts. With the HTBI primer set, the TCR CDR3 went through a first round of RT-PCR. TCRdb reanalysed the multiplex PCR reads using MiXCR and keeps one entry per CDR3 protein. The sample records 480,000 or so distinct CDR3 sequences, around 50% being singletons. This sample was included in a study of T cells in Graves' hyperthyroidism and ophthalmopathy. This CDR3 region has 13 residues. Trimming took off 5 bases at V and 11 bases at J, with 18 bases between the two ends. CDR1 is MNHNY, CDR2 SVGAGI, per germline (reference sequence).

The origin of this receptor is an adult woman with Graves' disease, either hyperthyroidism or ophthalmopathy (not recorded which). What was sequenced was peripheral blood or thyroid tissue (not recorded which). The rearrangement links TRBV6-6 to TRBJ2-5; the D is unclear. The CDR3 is CASSEVPTDKQYF. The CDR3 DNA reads TGTGCCAGCAGTGAAGTCCCGACTGACAAGCAGTACTTC.